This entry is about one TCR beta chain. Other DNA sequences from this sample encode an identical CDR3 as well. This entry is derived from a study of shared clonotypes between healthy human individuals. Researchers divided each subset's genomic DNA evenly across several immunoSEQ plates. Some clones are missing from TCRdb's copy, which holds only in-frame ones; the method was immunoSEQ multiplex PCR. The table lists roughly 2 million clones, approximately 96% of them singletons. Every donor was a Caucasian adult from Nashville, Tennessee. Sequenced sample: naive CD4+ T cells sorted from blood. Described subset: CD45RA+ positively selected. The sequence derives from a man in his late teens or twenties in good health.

CDR3 DNA sequence: TGTGCCAGCAGTTACTCAGCGGGAGCGGGAACAGATACGCAGTATTTT. This encodes CASSYSAGAGTDTQYF. This sequence joins TRBV6-5 and TRBJ2-3; TRBD2 agrees at 8 bases. The J segment lost 3 bases and the V segment lost 0 bases, leaving 5 bases of the junction unmatched. The CDR3 is made up of 16 amino acids. Germline V lookup: CDR1 MNHEY, CDR2 SVGAGI.